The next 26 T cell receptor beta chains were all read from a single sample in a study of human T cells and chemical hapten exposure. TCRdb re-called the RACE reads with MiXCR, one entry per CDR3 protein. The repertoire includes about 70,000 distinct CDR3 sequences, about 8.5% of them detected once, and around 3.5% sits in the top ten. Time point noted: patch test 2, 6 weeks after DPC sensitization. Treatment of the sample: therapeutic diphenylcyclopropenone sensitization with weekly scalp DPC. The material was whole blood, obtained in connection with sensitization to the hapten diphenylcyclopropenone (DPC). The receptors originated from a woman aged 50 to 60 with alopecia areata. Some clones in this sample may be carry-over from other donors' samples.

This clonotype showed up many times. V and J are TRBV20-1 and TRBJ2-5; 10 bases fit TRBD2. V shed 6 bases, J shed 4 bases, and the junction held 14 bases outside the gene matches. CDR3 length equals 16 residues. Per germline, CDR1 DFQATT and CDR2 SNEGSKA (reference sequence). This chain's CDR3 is CSALRTSGQRGETQYF. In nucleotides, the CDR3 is TGCAGTGCCTTAAGGACTAGCGGTCAAAGGGGAGAGACCCAGTACTTC.

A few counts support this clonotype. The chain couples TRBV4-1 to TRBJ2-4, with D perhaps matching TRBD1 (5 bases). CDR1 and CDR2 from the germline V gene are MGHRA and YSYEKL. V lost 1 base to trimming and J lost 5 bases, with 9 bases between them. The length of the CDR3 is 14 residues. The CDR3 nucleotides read TGCGCCAGCAGCCAAGCGCCAGGGCAAAACATTCAGTACTTC. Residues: CASSQAPGQNIQYF.

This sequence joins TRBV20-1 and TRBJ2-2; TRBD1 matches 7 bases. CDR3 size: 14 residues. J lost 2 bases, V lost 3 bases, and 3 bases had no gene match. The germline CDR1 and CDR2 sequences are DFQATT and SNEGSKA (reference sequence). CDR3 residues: CSARDRLNTGELFF. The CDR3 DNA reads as TGCAGTGCTAGGGACAGGTTAAACACCGGGGAGCTGTTTTTT.

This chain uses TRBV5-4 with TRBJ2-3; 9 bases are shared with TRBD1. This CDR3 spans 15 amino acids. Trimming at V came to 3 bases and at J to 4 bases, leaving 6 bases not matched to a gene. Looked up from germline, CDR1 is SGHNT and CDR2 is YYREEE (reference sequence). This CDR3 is CASSWDRASADTQYF. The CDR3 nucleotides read TGTGCCAGCAGCTGGGACAGGGCATCGGCAGATACGCAGTATTTT.

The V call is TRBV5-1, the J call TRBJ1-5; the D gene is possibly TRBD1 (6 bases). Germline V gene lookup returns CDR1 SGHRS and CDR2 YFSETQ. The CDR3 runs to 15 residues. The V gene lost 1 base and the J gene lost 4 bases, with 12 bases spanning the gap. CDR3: CASSLMGAENQPQHF. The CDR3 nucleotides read TGCGCCAGCAGCTTGATGGGGGCCGAGAATCAGCCCCAGCATTTT.

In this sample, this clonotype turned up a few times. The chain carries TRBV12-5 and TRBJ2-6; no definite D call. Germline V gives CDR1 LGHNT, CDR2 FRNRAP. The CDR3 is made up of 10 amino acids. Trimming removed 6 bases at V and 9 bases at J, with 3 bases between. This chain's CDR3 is CASGYNVLTF. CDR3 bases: TGTGCTAGTGGCTACAACGTCCTGACTTTC.

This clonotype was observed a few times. The CDR3 coding sequence is TGCAGCGTTGTGGAGAAGTCCTCGTCTGGGGCCAACGTCCTGACTTTC. As protein: CSVVEKSSSGANVLTF. This chain joins TRBV29-1 and TRBJ2-6; unclear D gene. Germline loops: CDR1 SQVTM, CDR2 ANQGSEA. The V end lost 4 bases, the J end lost 1 base, and 14 bases lay between the germline ends. CDR3 length: 16 amino acids. Looking up the rest from reference TRBV29-1 and TRBJ2-6 gives the full variable domain: SAVISQKPSRDICQRGTSLTIQCQVDSQVTMMFWYRQQPGQSLTLIATANQGSEATYESGFVIDKFPISRPNLTFSTLTVSNMSPEDSSIYLCSVVEKSSSGANVLTFGAGSRLTVL.

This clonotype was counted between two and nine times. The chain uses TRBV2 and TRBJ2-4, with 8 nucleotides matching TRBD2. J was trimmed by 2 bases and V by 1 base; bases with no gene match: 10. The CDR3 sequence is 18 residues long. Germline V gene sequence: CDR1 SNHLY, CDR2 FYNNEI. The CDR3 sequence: CASSEGSGGALTKNIQYF. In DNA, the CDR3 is TGTGCCAGCAGTGAAGGATCGGGAGGGGCGCTGACCAAAAACATTCAGTACTTC.

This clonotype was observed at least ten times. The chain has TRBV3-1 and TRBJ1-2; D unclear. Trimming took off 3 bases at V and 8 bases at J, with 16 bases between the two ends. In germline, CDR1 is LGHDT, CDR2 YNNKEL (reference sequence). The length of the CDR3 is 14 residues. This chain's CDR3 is CASSHAAGLGGYTF. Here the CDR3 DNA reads TGTGCCAGCAGCCACGCTGCCGGATTGGGGGGCTACACCTTC.

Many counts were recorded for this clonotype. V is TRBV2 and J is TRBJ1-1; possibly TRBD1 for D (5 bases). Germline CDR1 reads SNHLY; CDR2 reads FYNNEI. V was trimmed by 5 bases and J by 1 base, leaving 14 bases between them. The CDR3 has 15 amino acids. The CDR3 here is CASSILGGGNTEAFF. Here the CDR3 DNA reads TGTGCCAGCAGTATTCTGGGCGGGGGGAACACTGAAGCTTTCTTT. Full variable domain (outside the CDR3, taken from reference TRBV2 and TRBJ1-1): EPEVTQTPSHQVTQMGQEVILRCVPISNHLYFYWYRQILGQKVEFLVSFYNNEISEKSEIFDDQFSVERPDGSNFTLKIRSTKLEDSAMYFCASSILGGGNTEAFFGQGTRLTVV.

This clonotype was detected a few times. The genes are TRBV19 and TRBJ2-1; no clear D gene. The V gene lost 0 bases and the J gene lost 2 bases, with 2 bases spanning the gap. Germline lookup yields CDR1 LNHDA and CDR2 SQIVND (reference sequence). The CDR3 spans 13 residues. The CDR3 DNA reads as TGTGCCAGTAGTATAGACACCTACAATGAGCAGTTCTTC. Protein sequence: CASSIDTYNEQFF.

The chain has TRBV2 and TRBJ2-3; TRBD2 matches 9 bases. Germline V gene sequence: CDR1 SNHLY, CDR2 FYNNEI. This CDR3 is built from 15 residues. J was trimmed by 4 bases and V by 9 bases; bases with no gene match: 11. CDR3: CASSPGGGAADTQYF. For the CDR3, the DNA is TGTGCCAGTAGCCCTGGCGGGGGGGCCGCAGATACGCAGTATTTT.

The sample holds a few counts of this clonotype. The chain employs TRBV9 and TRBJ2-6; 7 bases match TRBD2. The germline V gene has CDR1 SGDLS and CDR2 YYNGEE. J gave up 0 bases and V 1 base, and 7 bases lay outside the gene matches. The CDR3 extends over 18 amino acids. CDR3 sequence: CASSVYAGAVSGANVLTF. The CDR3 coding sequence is TGTGCCAGCAGCGTATACGCGGGAGCCGTCTCTGGGGCCAACGTCCTGACTTTC.

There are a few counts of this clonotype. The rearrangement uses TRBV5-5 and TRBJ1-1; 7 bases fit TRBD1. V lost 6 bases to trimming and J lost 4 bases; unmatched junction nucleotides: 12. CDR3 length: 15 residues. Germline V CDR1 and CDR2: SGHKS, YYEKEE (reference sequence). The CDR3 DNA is TGTGCCAGCACCATGCTAAAAGGGGGCCTCACTGAAGCTTTCTTT. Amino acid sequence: CASTMLKGGLTEAFF.

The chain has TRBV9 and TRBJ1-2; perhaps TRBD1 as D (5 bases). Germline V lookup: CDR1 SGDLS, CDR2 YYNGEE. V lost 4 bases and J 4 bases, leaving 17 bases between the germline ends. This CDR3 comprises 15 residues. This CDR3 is CASSPGGLESYGYTF. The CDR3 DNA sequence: TGTGCCAGCAGCCCGGGGGGGTTGGAGAGCTATGGCTACACCTTC.

In DNA, the CDR3 is TGTGCCAGCAGCGGACAGGGACGGACTGAAGCTTTCTTT. Its translation: CASSGQGRTEAFF. The chain recombines TRBV5-6 with TRBJ1-1; 8 bases align to TRBD1. V was clipped by 4 bases and J by 5 bases; unmatched bases: 4. The germline V gene encodes CDR1 SGHDT and CDR2 YYEEEE. The CDR3 sequence is 13 residues long. Drawing the rest from reference TRBV5-6 and TRBJ1-1, the complete variable domain is DAGVTQSPTHLIKTRGQQVTLRCSPKSGHDTVSWYQQALGQGPQFIFQYYEEEERQRGNFPDRFSGHQFPNYSSELNVNALLLGDSALYLCASSGQGRTEAFFGQGTRLTVV.

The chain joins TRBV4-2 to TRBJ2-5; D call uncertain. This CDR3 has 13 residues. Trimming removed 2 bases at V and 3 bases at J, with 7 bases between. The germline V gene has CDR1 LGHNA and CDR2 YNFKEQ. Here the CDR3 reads CASSQKKEETQYF. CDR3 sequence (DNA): TGTGCCAGCAGCCAAAAGAAGGAAGAGACCCAGTACTTC.

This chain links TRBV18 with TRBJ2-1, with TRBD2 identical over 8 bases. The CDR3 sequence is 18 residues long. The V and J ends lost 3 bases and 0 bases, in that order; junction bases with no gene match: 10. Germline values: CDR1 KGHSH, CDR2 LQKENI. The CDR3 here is CASSPRASGSVSYNEQFF. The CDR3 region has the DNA TGTGCCAGCTCACCCCGGGCTAGCGGGTCTGTCTCCTACAATGAGCAGTTCTTC.

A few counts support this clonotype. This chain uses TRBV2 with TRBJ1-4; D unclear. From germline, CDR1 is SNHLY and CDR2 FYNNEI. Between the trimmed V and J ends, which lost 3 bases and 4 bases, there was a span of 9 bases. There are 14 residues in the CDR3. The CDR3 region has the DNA TGTGCCAGCAGTGAGCCCAGTTTTAATGAAAAACTGTTTTTT. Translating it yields CASSEPSFNEKLFF.

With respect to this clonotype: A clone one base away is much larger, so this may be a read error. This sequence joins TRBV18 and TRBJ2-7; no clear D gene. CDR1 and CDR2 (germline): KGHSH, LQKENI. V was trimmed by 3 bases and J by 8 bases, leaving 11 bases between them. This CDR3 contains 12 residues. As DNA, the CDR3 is TGTGCCAGCTCACCGAAGCCGGGCAAGCAGTACTTC. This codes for CASSPKPGKQYF.

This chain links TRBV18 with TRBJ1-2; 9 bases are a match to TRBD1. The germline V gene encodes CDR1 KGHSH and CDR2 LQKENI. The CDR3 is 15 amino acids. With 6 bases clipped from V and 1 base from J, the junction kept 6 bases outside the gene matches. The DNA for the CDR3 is TGTGCCAGCTCGACCGGACAGGGGAATAACTATGGCTACACCTTC. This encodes CASSTGQGNNYGYTF.

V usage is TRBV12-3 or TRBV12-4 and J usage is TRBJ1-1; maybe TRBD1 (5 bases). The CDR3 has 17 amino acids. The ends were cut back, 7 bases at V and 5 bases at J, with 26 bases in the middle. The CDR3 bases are TGTGCCAGCATTCTTGACCTGGGTGGGGGGAGGGCGACTGAAGCTTTCTTT. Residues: CASILDLGGGRATEAFF.

CDR3 in amino acids: CASSVRGGGEQYF. For the CDR3, the DNA is TGTGCCAGCAGCGTCCGGGGGGGGGGCGAGCAGTACTTC. This rearrangement joins TRBV9 to TRBJ2-7, with 8 bases that match TRBD2. The CDR3 consists of 13 residues. Germline trimming cut 2 bases from V and 6 bases from J; bases unmatched to any gene: 4. Germline loops: CDR1 SGDLS, CDR2 YYNGEE.

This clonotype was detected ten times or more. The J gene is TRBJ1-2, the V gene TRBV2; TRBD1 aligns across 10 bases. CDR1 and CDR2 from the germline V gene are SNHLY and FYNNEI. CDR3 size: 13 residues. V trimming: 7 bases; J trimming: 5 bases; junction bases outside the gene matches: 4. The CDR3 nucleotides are TGTGCCAGCATGCTGGACAGGGGGTATGGCTACACCTTC. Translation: CASMLDRGYGYTF.

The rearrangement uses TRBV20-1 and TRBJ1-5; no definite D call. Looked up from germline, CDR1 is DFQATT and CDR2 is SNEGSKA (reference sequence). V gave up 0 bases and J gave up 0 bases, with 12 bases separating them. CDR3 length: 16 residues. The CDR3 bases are TGCAGTGCTAGAGATCGGGGATGGGATAGCAATCAGCCCCAGCATTTT. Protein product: CSARDRGWDSNQPQHF.

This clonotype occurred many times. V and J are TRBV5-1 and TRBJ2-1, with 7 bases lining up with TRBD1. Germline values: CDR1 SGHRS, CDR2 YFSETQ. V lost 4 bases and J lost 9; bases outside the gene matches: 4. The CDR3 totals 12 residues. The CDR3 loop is CASSQGVGEQFF. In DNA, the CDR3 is TGCGCCAGCAGCCAGGGGGTAGGTGAGCAGTTCTTC.